These 15 T cell receptor beta chains came from one sample sequenced in a study of cytomegalovirus exposure and HLA in healthy donors. The PCR employed 60 Vbeta primers together with 13 Jbeta primers. Only in-frame clones appear in the TCRdb table, and some are missing; sequencing was by immunoSEQ multiplex PCR. The table lists 140,000 or so clones, 60% to 80% of them singletons, with 1.5% to 2% in the top ten. Input material: PBMCs. The receptor source for this set is a woman aged 30 to 39 in good health and CMV-seronegative.

This clone was picked up one time. Other DNA sequences within the sample encode an identical CDR3. The rearrangement joins TRBV5-6 to TRBJ2-5; 9 bases are shared with TRBD1. This CDR3 has 17 residues. Germline-derived CDR1 and CDR2 are SGHDT and YYEEEE. V dropped 4 bases and J dropped 3; count of bases not matched to a gene: 13. For the CDR3, the DNA is TGTGCCAGCAGCCTAAGGACAGGGGTGTTCGTGAAAGAGACCCAGTACTTC. This codes for CASSLRTGVFVKETQYF.

The chain carries TRBV9 and TRBJ1-1; 8 nucleotides line up with TRBD1. CDR3 length: 16 residues. V lost 2 bases to trimming and J lost 1 base; unmatched junction nucleotides: 7. Germline V gene data show CDR1 as SGDLS and CDR2 as YYNGEE. CDR3 in amino acids: CASSVSPGTGNTEAFF. In DNA, the CDR3 is TGTGCCAGCAGCGTGAGCCCGGGGACAGGGAACACTGAAGCTTTCTTT. The full variable domain, its missing parts supplied by reference TRBV9 and TRBJ1-1, is DSGVTQTPKHLITATGQRVTLRCSPRSGDLSVYWYQQSLDQGLQFLIQYYNGEERAKGNILERFSAQQFPDLHSELNLSSLELGDSALYFCASSVSPGTGNTEAFFGQGTRLTVV.

Notes on this clone: Distinct nucleotide sequences in the sample also encode this CDR3. This rearrangement joins TRBV5-1 to TRBJ1-1; 8 bases map to TRBD1. J lost 4 bases, V lost 1 base, and 0 bases had no gene match. Germline values: CDR1 SGHRS, CDR2 YFSETQ. CDR3 length: 13 amino acids. The CDR3 is CASSLTGGTEAFF. The CDR3 region has the DNA TGCGCCAGCAGCTTGACAGGGGGCACTGAAGCTTTCTTT.

The chain has TRBV10-2 and TRBJ2-5, with D possibly being TRBD1 (6 bases). Germline V lookup: CDR1 WSHSY, CDR2 SAAADI. This CDR3 spans 15 amino acids. The germline V and J ends were trimmed by 1 base and 5 bases, with 14 bases remaining between them. This CDR3 reads CASSEFVGGGETQYF. CDR3 nucleotide sequence: TGCGCCAGCAGTGAGTTCGTAGGGGGTGGCGAGACCCAGTACTTC.

The chain couples TRBV5-5 to TRBJ1-6; 8 positions agree with TRBD1. Germline V gene sequence: CDR1 SGHKS, CDR2 YYEKEE (reference sequence). Trimming removed 4 bases from V and 1 base from J; junction bases left unmatched: 13. The CDR3 runs 19 residues. The CDR3 nucleotides are TGTGCCAGCAGCCACTCCGGAAACAGGGGGATGTCCTATAATTCACCCCTCCACTTT. Its protein product is CASSHSGNRGMSYNSPLHF.

For the CDR3, the DNA is TGCGCCAGCAGCTTGGTTCAGGGGTCTAACTATGGCTACACCTTC. Amino acid sequence: CASSLVQGSNYGYTF. V gene TRBV5-1 combines with J gene TRBJ1-2; a possible D gene is TRBD1 (6 bases). V was trimmed by 0 bases and J by 0 bases, leaving 9 bases between them. The CDR3 totals 15 residues. Looked up from germline, CDR1 is SGHRS and CDR2 is YFSETQ.

The V gene is TRBV6-6, the J gene TRBJ1-2; D may be TRBD1 (6 bases). The CDR3 totals 14 residues. Trimming pared 4 bases from V and 4 bases from J, leaving 13 bases between. Germline V gene data show CDR1 as MNHNY and CDR2 as SVGAGI (reference sequence). In nucleotides, the CDR3 is TGTGCCAGCAGTTCACCGGGACAAGTCTATGGCTACACCTTC. This sequence encodes CASSSPGQVYGYTF.

V and J are TRBV19 and TRBJ1-5; no definite D call. Trimming left V 7 bases short and J 1 base short, with 23 bases between. In germline, CDR1 is LNHDA, CDR2 SQIVND (reference sequence). The CDR3 contains 18 residues. The CDR3 nucleotides are TGTGCCAGTACCGATCCTTCGGGGTTAATTCAAAGCAATCAGCCCCAGCATTTT. Protein sequence: CASTDPSGLIQSNQPQHF.

V is TRBV6-6 and J is TRBJ2-2; 9 nucleotides match TRBD1. The germline CDR1 and CDR2 sequences are MNHNY and SVGAGI (reference sequence). CDR3 length equals 16 residues. V lost 4 bases, J lost 5 bases, and 8 bases stayed unmatched. CDR3 bases: TGTGCCAGCAGTTTGTGGACAGGGGTTGGGACCGGGGAGCTGTTTTTT. Amino acids: CASSLWTGVGTGELFF.

The chain employs TRBV4-3 and TRBJ2-4; TRBD2 matches at 7 bases. Germline CDR1 LGHNA, CDR2 YSLEER. Trimming cost V 0 bases and J 1 base; bases outside gene matches: 6. The CDR3 runs to 17 residues. The CDR3, as DNA: TGCGCCAGCAGCCAAGATGTGGCGGGGGAGGCCAAAAACATTCAGTACTTC. Amino acids: CASSQDVAGEAKNIQYF.

The rearrangement uses TRBV6-4 and TRBJ1-1; 7 nucleotides line up with TRBD1. Trimming took 6 bases from V and 3 from J; bases not matched to a gene: 7. CDR1 is MRHNA and CDR2 is SNTAGT in the germline V gene. CDR3 length: 14 amino acids. The chain's CDR3 is CASRTGSGDTEAFF. For the CDR3, the DNA is TGTGCCAGCAGGACAGGGTCGGGGGACACTGAAGCTTTCTTT.

This clone turned up a few times. J is TRBJ1-5 and V is TRBV15, with 7 bases matching TRBD1. The ends lost 3 bases at V and 7 bases at J; junction bases unmatched: 15. Germline values: CDR1 LNHNV, CDR2 YYDKDF (reference sequence). This CDR3 is 17 amino acids long. The CDR3 region is CATSRGDSPTPQQPQHF. Written as DNA, the CDR3 is TGTGCCACCAGCAGGGGGGACAGTCCCACGCCACAACAGCCCCAGCATTTT.

The chain carries TRBV6-6 and TRBJ1-2; D not resolved. The V end was cut by 6 bases, the J end by 5 bases, with 13 bases between. The CDR3 extends over 13 amino acids. Germline-derived CDR1 and CDR2 are MNHNY and SVGAGI (reference sequence). The CDR3 sequence: CASSPTPQYGYTF. The CDR3 nucleotides read TGTGCCAGCAGCCCGACTCCGCAGTATGGCTACACCTTC.

The chain employs TRBV5-1 and TRBJ1-6; a weak D match, TRBD1 (6 bases). Trimming shortened V by 0 bases and J by 0 bases, and 7 bases separated the two germline ends. The CDR3 has 16 amino acids. Germline CDR1 is SGHRS and CDR2 is YFSETQ. The CDR3 DNA is TGCGCCAGCAGCTTGGGAGGGGGCTCCTATAATTCACCCCTCCACTTT. It is translated as CASSLGGGSYNSPLHF.

CDR3 bases: TGTGCCAGCAGTGAAGGTGGGGCGTGGACTGAAGCTTTCTTT. Protein sequence: CASSEGGAWTEAFF. V is TRBV6-1 and J is TRBJ1-1, with a possible D match to TRBD1 (5 bases). V lost 1 base to trimming and J lost 5 bases, with 11 bases between them. There are 14 residues in the CDR3. CDR1 MNHNS and CDR2 SASEGT come from the germline V gene.